Described below is a single TCR beta chain sequence and its context. Its antigen is as yet unknown. The data derive from a study of T cells in localized non-small cell lung cancer. TCRdb's table, derived via immunoSEQ multiplex PCR, lists solely in-frame clones and lacks some. The sample records 15,000 to 20,000 clones, around 89% being singletons. Points from the study as a whole: Uninvolved nearby lung showed the greatest T cell clonality, exceeding that found in tumor. A median 57 of the top 100 tumor clones appeared in adjacent lung. Investigators sequenced only a single tumor region, leaving heterogeneity possible. Higher blood T cell density tracked longer overall survival.

Germline-derived CDR1 and CDR2 are KGHSH and LQKENI. CDR3 length: 12 amino acids. Trimming took 2 bases from V and 2 from J, leaving 3 bases between them. The starting material was peripheral blood, obtained before any cancer treatment. V usage is TRBV18 and J usage is TRBJ2-5; D is unresolved. The source is a male donor aged 60 or over with stage II squamous cell lung carcinoma. CDR3 nucleotide sequence: TGTGCCAGCTCACCATCACAAGAGACCCAGTACTTC. It specifies CASSPSQETQYF. Full variable domain (rest looked up from reference TRBV18 and TRBJ2-5): NAGVMQNPRHLVRRRGQEARLRCSPMKGHSHVYWYRQLPEEGLKFMVYLQKENIIDESGMPKERFSAEFPKEGPSILRIQQVVRGDSAAYFCASSPSQETQYFGPGTRLLVL.